Listed here are 17 T cell receptor beta chains from one sample, sequenced in a study of blood T cell repertoires in COVID-19. The repertoire was sequenced with immunoSEQ multiplex PCR; TCRdb's copy has only in-frame clones and lacks some. This sample has roughly 250,000 clones, with 80% to 85% found just once. Sequenced: peripheral blood. All receptors derive from a middle-aged man with active or convalescent COVID-19.

The gene calls are TRBV11-2 and TRBJ2-5; 8 positions match TRBD2. The length of the CDR3 is 17 residues. The germline gives CDR1 SGHAT, CDR2 FQNNGV. V shed 0 bases and J 6 bases; nucleotides not matched to a gene: 12. The CDR3 DNA reads as TGTGCCAGCAGCTTAGATCCCCCTACGGGGGGGTTACAGACCCAGTACTTC. This sequence encodes CASSLDPPTGGLQTQYF.

About this clone: Other DNA variants within this sample encode the same CDR3. The chain recombines TRBV5-1 with TRBJ2-3, with TRBD1 as a possible D gene (5 bases). The CDR3 runs 14 residues. Trimming cost V 4 bases and J 1 base, with 10 bases left between them. Germline V gene sequence: CDR1 SGHRS, CDR2 YFSETQ. CDR3 sequence reads: CASSLEQGTDTQYF. As DNA, the CDR3 is TGCGCCAGCAGCCTGGAACAGGGCACAGATACGCAGTATTTT.

CDR3 amino acids: CASSTTGTGRSNQPQHF. The DNA of the CDR3 is TGTGCCAGTAGTACTACAGGGACAGGGCGGAGCAATCAGCCCCAGCATTTT. This chain uses TRBV19 with TRBJ1-5, with 9 bases matching TRBD1. CDR1 is LNHDA, CDR2 SQIVND, per germline (reference sequence). The ends lost 4 bases at V and 1 base at J; junction bases unmatched: 8. This CDR3 is 17 amino acids long. The whole variable domain, filled in from reference TRBV19 and TRBJ1-5, reads DGGITQSPKYLFRKEGQNVTLSCEQNLNHDAMYWYRQDPGQGLRLIYYSQIVNDFQKGDIAEGYSVSREKKESFPLTVTSAQKNPTAFYLCASSTTGTGRSNQPQHFGDGTRLSIL.

In this sample, this clone turned up once. The genes are TRBV5-6 and TRBJ1-1, with D tentatively TRBD1 (6 bases). Germline CDR1 reads SGHDT; CDR2 reads YYEEEE. The ends were cut back, 0 bases at V and 4 bases at J, with 7 bases in the middle. The CDR3 is 13 amino acids. CDR3 in amino acids: CASSLGRGTEAFF. DNA for the CDR3: TGTGCCAGCAGCTTGGGCAGGGGCACTGAAGCTTTCTTT.

The chain joins TRBV20-1 to TRBJ2-3; 10 bases match TRBD2. Germline-derived CDR1 and CDR2 are DFQATT and SNEGSKA (reference sequence). The CDR3 contains 15 residues. V shed 3 bases, J shed 4 bases, and the junction held 7 bases outside the gene matches. The CDR3 sequence is CSASDRLAGADTQYF. Here the CDR3 DNA reads TGCAGTGCTAGTGACAGACTAGCGGGTGCAGATACGCAGTATTTT.

This clone was recorded a few times. The V and J genes are TRBV6-1 and TRBJ1-1; 7 positions match TRBD1. Germline V gene sequence: CDR1 MNHNS, CDR2 SASEGT. CDR3 length equals 13 residues. J was trimmed by 6 bases and V by 3 bases; bases with no gene match: 4. As DNA, the CDR3 is TGTGCCAGCAGTGAGACAGGGAGTCCTGAAGCTTTCTTT. It yields the protein CASSETGSPEAFF.

The rearrangement joins TRBV4-2 to TRBJ2-1; 7 bases align to TRBD1. Unmatched junction bases numbered 12, after V lost 4 bases and J lost 12 bases. Germline assignment: CDR1 LGHNA and CDR2 YNFKEQ. The CDR3 runs 14 residues. In DNA, the CDR3 is TGTGCCAGCAGCCCTCCTGACAGGGCGGTCGGGCAGTTCTTC. Translating gives CASSPPDRAVGQFF.

The rearrangement joins TRBV9 to TRBJ2-3; D is possibly TRBD2 (7 bases). CDR3 length equals 16 residues. Germline V CDR1 and CDR2: SGDLS, YYNGEE. V gave up 0 bases and J gave up 2 bases, with 13 bases separating them. The CDR3 spells CASSVEGGRPTDTQYF. The CDR3 DNA sequence: TGTGCCAGCAGCGTAGAGGGGGGGCGCCCCACAGATACGCAGTATTTT.

In its sample, this clone was seen once. J is TRBJ2-5 and V is TRBV7-2; 10 bases are shared with TRBD2. J gave up 4 bases and V 1 base, and 9 bases lay outside the gene matches. Germline V gene data show CDR1 as SGHTA and CDR2 as FQGNSA. This CDR3 has 17 residues. Written as DNA, the CDR3 is TGTGCCAGCAGCTTAGGAGGTAGCGGGGGGTTAGGAGAGACCCAGTACTTC. Its protein is CASSLGGSGGLGETQYF.

The V gene is TRBV10-3, the J gene TRBJ1-5; D ambiguous. Germline loops: CDR1 ENHRY, CDR2 SYGVKD. This CDR3 spans 13 amino acids. Between the trimmed V and J ends, which lost 7 bases and 0 bases, there was a span of 7 bases. This CDR3 is CAIKSDSNQPQHF. In DNA, the CDR3 is TGTGCCATCAAGAGTGATAGCAATCAGCCCCAGCATTTT.

The CDR3 DNA is TGTGCCAGCAGCCGGCGTAGGGGGGGTATCACTGAAGCTTTCTTT. As protein: CASSRRRGGITEAFF. The gene calls are TRBV27 and TRBJ1-1; D may be TRBD1 (6 bases). The germline gives CDR1 MNHEY, CDR2 SMNVEV (reference sequence). The CDR3 covers 15 residues. Trimming cost V 6 bases and J 4 bases, with 18 bases left between them.

CDR3 sequence (DNA): TGTGCCAGCAGCAAAAGGCGGGGCGCGCGTCAAGAGACCCAGTACTTC. It yields the protein CASSKRRGARQETQYF. The genes are TRBV21-1 and TRBJ2-5; the table's D call, TRBD2, has no DNA check behind it. TRBV21-1 is given as a pseudogene. The CDR3 loop spans 16 amino acids.

This chain links TRBV29-1 with TRBJ2-3; TRBD2 agrees at 8 bases. The CDR3 runs to 15 residues. Germline V lookup: CDR1 SQVTM, CDR2 ANQGSEA. V was pared by 4 bases and J by 1 base, with 7 bases of the junction left unmatched. CDR3 sequence: CSVGSLAGRTDTQYF. The CDR3 DNA sequence: TGCAGCGTTGGGTCCCTAGCGGGCCGCACAGATACGCAGTATTTT.

This chain connects TRBV9 to TRBJ1-3, with no clear D. CDR1 and CDR2 from the germline V gene are SGDLS and YYNGEE. The V end was cut by 7 bases, the J end by 0 bases, with 14 bases between. CDR3 length: 15 amino acids. The CDR3 nucleotides read TGTGCCAGCTCCCCAGGATTGGGCTCTGGAAACACCATATATTTT. Its translation is CASSPGLGSGNTIYF. The whole variable domain, remainder taken from reference TRBV9 and TRBJ1-3, is DSGVTQTPKHLITATGQRVTLRCSPRSGDLSVYWYQQSLDQGLQFLIQYYNGEERAKGNILERFSAQQFPDLHSELNLSSLELGDSALYFCASSPGLGSGNTIYFGEGSWLTVV.

The chain recombines TRBV19 with TRBJ1-5; perhaps TRBD1 as D (5 bases). V gave up 7 bases and J gave up 2 bases, with 15 bases separating them. The length of the CDR3 is 15 residues. Germline CDR1 and CDR2: LNHDA and SQIVND (reference sequence). CDR3 nucleotide sequence: TGTGCCAGTACCCGGGCAGGGAGGGGCAATCAGCCCCAGCATTTT. This encodes CASTRAGRGNQPQHF.

This chain connects TRBV19 to TRBJ2-7; no firm D call. The CDR3 spans 14 residues. Trimming left V 2 bases short and J 1 base short, with 9 bases between. Germline-derived CDR1 and CDR2 are LNHDA and SQIVND (reference sequence). DNA of the CDR3: TGTGCCAGTAGTATACAGAAGGAGTCCTACGAGCAGTACTTC. Its translation is CASSIQKESYEQYF.

This chain joins TRBV9 and TRBJ1-5, with TRBD1 identical over 7 bases. Germline V gives CDR1 SGDLS, CDR2 YYNGEE. V was pared by 0 bases and J by 5 bases, with 5 bases of the junction left unmatched. This CDR3 has 15 residues. The CDR3 protein is CASSVAGTGDQPQHF. The CDR3, as DNA: TGTGCCAGCAGCGTAGCTGGAACAGGGGATCAGCCCCAGCATTTT.